Given below is one TCR beta chain in context. As handled by the study authors: Amplification with reference gene primers provided the estimates of nucleated cell counts. The protocol was immunoSEQ multiplex PCR, while the TCRdb copy is restricted to in-frame clones and leaves out a portion. V, J and clone size derive from that table, while D and trimming were established from the DNA sequence. The data contain around 140,000 clones, 78% of them singletons. The record originates from a study of blood T cell repertoires in COVID-19. Germline values: CDR1 SGHNT, CDR2 YYREEE (reference sequence). Trimming took off 0 bases at V and 4 bases at J, with 10 bases between the two ends. The CDR3 contains 14 residues.

This rearrangement joins TRBV5-4 to TRBJ2-5; maybe TRBD2 (5 bases). Sequencing was performed on peripheral blood. This sequence was found in a woman aged 60-75 years with acute or convalescent COVID-19. CDR3 amino acids: CASSLGTGSETQYF. Here the CDR3 DNA reads TGTGCCAGCAGCTTGGGGACGGGGTCAGAGACCCAGTACTTC.